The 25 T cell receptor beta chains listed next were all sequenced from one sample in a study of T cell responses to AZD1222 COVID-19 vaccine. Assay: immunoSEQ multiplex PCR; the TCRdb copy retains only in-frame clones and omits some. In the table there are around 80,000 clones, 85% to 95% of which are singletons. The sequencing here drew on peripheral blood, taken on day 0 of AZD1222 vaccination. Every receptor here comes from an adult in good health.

The CDR3 reads CASSSYLDVPQETQYF. As DNA, the CDR3 is TGTGCCAGCAGCTCCTATCTTGACGTTCCTCAAGAGACCCAGTACTTC. The rearrangement uses TRBV7-9 and TRBJ2-5; no definite D call. Germline CDR1 SEHNR, CDR2 FQNEAQ (reference sequence). Deletions cut 4 bases from V and 2 bases from J, with 17 bases between. The CDR3 extends over 16 amino acids.

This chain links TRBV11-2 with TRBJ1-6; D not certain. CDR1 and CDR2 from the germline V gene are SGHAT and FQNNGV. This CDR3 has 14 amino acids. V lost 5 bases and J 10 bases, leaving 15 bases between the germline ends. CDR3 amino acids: CASSSEGFGSPLHF. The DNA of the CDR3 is TGTGCCAGCAGCAGCGAGGGTTTTGGATCACCCCTCCACTTT.

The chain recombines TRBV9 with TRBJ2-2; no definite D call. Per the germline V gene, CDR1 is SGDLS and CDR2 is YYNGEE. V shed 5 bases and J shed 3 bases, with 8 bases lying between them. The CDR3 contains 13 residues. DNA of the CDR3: TGTGCCAGCAGTACCGCGGACACCGGGGAGCTGTTTTTT. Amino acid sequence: CASSTADTGELFF.

The CDR3 protein is CASSVGGNTGELFF. In DNA, the CDR3 is TGTGCCAGCAGCGTAGGCGGGAACACCGGGGAGCTGTTTTTT. This chain joins TRBV9 and TRBJ2-2; D not certain. CDR1 and CDR2 from the germline V gene are SGDLS and YYNGEE. The V end lost 0 bases, the J end lost 1 base, and 4 bases lay between the germline ends. The CDR3 extends over 14 amino acids.

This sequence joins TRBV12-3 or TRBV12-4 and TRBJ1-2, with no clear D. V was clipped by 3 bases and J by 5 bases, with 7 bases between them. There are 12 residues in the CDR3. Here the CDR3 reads CASSFSRYGYTF. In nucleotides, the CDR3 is TGTGCCAGCAGTTTTTCGCGGTATGGCTACACCTTC.

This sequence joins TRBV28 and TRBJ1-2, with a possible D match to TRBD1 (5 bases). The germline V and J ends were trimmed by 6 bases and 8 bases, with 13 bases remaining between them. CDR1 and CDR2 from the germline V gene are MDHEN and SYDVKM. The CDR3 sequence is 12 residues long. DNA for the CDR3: TGTGCCAGCAGCTGGGCAGGGTACGGCTACACCTTC. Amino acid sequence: CASSWAGYGYTF.

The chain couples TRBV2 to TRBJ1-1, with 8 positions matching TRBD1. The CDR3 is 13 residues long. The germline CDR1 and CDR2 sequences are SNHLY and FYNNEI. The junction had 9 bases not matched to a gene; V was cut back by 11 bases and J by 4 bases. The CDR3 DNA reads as TGTGCCGGATCACAGGGGGTGGGCACTGAAGCTTTCTTT. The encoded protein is CAGSQGVGTEAFF. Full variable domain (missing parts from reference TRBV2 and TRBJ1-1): EPEVTQTPSHQVTQMGQEVILRCVPISNHLYFYWYRQILGQKVEFLVSFYNNEISEKSEIFDDQFSVERPDGSNFTLKIRSTKLEDSAMYFCAGSQGVGTEAFFGQGTRLTVV.

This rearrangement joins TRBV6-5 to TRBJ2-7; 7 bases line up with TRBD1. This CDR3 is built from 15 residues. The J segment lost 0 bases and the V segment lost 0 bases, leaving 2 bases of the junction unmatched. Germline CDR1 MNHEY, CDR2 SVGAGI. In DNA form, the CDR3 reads TGTGCCAGCAGTTACTCCCGGGACAGCTCCTACGAGCAGTACTTC. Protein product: CASSYSRDSSYEQYF.

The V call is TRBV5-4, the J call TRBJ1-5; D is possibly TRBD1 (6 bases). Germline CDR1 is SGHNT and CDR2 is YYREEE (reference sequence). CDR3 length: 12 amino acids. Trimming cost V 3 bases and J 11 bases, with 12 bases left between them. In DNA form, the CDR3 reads TGTGCCAGCAGCTCCAGGGGATGGTCCCAGCATTTT. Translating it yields CASSSRGWSQHF.

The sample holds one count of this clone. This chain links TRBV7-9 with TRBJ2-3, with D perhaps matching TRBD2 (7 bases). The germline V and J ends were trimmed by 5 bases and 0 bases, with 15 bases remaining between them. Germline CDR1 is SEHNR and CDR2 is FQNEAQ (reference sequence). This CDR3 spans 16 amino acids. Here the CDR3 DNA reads TGTGCCAGCAGCCCGCCGGGGGGCGTCAGCACAGATACGCAGTATTTT. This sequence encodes CASSPPGGVSTDTQYF.

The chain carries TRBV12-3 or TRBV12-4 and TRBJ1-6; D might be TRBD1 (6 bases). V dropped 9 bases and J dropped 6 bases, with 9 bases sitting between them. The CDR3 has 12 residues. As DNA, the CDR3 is TGTGCCAGTACAGGGTTTAATTCACCCCTCCACTTT. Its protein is CASTGFNSPLHF.

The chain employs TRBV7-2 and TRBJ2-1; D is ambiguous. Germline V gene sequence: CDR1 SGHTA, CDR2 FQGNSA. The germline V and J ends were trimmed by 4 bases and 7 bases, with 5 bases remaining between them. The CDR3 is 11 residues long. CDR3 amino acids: CASSSWNEQFF. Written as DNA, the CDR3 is TGTGCCAGCAGCTCCTGGAATGAGCAGTTCTTC. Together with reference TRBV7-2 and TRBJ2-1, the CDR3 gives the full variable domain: GAGVSQSPSNKVTEKGKDVELRCDPISGHTALYWYRQSLGQGLEFLIYFQGNSAPDKSGLPSDRFSAERTGGSVSTLTIQRTQQEDSAVYLCASSSWNEQFFGPGTRLTVL.

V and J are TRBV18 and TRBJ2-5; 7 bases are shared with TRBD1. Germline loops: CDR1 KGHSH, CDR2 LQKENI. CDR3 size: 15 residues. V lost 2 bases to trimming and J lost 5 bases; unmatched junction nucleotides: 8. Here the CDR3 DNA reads TGTGCCAGCTCACCATTAAAGGGGGCAGGGGAGACCCAGTACTTC. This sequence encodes CASSPLKGAGETQYF. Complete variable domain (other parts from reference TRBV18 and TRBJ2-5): NAGVMQNPRHLVRRRGQEARLRCSPMKGHSHVYWYRQLPEEGLKFMVYLQKENIIDESGMPKERFSAEFPKEGPSILRIQQVVRGDSAAYFCASSPLKGAGETQYFGPGTRLLVL.

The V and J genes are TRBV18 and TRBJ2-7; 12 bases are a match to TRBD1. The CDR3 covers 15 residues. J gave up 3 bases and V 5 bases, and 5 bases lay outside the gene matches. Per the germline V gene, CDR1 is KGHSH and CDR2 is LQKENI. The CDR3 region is CASSTGTGGVYEQYF. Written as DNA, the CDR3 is TGTGCCAGCTCAACCGGGACAGGGGGCGTCTACGAGCAGTACTTC.

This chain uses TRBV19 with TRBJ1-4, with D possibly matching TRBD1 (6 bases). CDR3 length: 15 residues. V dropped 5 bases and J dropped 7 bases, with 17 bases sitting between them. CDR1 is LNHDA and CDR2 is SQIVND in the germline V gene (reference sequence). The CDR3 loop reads CASSPVGAVAEKLFF. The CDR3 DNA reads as TGTGCCAGTAGTCCGGTGGGGGCGGTGGCTGAAAAACTGTTTTTT.

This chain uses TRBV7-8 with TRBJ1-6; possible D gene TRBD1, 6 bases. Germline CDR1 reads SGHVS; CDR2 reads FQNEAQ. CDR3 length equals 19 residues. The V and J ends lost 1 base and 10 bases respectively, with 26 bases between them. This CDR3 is CASSLEVGGERGERSPLHF. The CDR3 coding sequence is TGTGCCAGCAGCTTAGAGGTAGGGGGGGAAAGGGGTGAACGGTCACCCCTCCACTTT.

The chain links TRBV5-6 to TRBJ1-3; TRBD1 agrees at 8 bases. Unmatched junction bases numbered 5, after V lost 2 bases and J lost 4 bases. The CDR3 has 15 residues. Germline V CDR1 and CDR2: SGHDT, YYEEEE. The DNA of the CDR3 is TGTGCCAGCAGCTTTAAGACAGGGGAGGGAAACACCATATATTTT. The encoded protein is CASSFKTGEGNTIYF. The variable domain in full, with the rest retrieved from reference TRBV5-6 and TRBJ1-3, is DAGVTQSPTHLIKTRGQQVTLRCSPKSGHDTVSWYQQALGQGPQFIFQYYEEEERQRGNFPDRFSGHQFPNYSSELNVNALLLGDSALYLCASSFKTGEGNTIYFGEGSWLTVV.

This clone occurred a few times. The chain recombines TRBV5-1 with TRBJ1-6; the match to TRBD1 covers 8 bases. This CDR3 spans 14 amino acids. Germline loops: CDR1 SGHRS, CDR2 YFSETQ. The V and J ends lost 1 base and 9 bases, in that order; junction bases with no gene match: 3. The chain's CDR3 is CASSLSQGASPLHF. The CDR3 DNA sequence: TGCGCCAGCAGCTTGAGCCAGGGGGCTTCACCCCTCCACTTT. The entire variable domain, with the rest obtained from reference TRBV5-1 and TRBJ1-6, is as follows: KAGVTQTPRYLIKTRGQQVTLSCSPISGHRSVSWYQQTPGQGLQFLFEYFSETQRNKGNFPGRFSGRQFSNSRSEMNVSTLELGDSALYLCASSLSQGASPLHFGNGTRLTVT.

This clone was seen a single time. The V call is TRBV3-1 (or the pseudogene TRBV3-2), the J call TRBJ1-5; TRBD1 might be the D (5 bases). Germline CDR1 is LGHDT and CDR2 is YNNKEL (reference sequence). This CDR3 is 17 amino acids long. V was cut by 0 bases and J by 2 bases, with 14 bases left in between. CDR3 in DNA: TGTGCCAGCAGCCAAGATACCATAGTGACAGGCAATCAGCCCCAGCATTTT. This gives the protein CASSQDTIVTGNQPQHF.

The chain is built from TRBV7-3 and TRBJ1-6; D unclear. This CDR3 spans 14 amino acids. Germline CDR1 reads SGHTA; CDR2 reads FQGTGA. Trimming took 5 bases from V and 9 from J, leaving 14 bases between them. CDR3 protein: CASSTAGGGSPLHF. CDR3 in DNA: TGTGCCAGCAGCACGGCCGGAGGAGGTTCACCCCTCCACTTT.

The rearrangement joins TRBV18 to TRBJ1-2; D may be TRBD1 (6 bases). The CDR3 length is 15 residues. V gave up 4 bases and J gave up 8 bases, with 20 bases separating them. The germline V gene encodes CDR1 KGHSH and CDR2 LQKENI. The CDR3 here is CASSQGGLTGAGYTF. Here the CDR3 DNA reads TGTGCCAGCTCACAAGGAGGACTTACGGGGGCCGGCTACACCTTC.

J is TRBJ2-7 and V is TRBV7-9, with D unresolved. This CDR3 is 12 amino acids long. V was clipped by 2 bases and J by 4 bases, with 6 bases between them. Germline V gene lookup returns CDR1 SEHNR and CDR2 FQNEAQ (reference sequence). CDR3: CASSLYPYEQYF. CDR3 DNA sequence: TGTGCCAGCAGCTTATACCCATACGAGCAGTACTTC.

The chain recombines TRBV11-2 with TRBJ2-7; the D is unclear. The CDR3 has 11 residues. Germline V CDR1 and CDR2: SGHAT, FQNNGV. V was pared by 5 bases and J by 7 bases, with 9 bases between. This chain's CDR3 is CASSPRQEQYF. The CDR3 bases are TGTGCCAGCAGCCCTCGCCAGGAGCAGTACTTC.

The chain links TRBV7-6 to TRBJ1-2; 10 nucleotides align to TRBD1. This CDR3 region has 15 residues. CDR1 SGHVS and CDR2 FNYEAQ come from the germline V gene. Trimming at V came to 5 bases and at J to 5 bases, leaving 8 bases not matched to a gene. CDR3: CASSADRGRGYGYTF. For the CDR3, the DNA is TGTGCCAGCAGCGCAGACAGGGGGCGCGGGTATGGCTACACCTTC.

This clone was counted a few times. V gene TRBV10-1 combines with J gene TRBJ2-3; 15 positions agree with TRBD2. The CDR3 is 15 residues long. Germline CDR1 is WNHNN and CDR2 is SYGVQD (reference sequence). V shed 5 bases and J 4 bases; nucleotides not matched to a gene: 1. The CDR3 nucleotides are TGCGCCAGCAGTCGGACTAGCGGGGGGGCAGATACGCAGTATTTT. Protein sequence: CASSRTSGGADTQYF.